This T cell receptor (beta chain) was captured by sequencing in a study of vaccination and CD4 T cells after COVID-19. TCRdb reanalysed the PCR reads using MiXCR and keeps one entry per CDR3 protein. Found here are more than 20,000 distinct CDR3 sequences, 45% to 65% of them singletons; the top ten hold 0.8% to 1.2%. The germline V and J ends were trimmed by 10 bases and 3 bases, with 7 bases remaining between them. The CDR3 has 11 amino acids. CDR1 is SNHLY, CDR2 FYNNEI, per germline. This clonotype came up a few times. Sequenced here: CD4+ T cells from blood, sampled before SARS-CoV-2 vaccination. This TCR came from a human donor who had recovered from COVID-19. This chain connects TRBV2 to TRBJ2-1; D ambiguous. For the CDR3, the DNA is TGTGCCACAGGATTCTACAATGAGCAGTTCTTC. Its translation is CATGFYNEQFF.